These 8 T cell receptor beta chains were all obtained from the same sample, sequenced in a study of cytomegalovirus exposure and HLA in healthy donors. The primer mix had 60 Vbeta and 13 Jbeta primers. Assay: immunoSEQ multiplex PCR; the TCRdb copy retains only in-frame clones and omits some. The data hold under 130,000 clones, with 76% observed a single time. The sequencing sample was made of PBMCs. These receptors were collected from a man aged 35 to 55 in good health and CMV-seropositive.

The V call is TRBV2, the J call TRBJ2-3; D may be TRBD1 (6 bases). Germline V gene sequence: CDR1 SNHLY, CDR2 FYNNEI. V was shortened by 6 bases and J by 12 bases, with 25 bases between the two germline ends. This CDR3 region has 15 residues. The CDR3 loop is CASRHRDTQQGLQYF. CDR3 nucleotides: TGTGCCAGCAGGCATCGGGACACCCAACAAGGCCTACAGTATTTT. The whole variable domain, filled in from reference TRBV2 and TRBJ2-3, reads EPEVTQTPSHQVTQMGQEVILRCVPISNHLYFYWYRQILGQKVEFLVSFYNNEISEKSEIFDDQFSVERPDGSNFTLKIRSTKLEDSAMYFCASRHRDTQQGLQYFGPGTRLTVL.

CDR3: CASSPRQGIENTGELFF. The CDR3 DNA reads as TGTGCCAGCTCACCAAGACAGGGAATAGAGAACACCGGGGAGCTGTTTTTT. The rearrangement joins TRBV18 to TRBJ2-2; the match to TRBD1 covers 7 bases. Per germline, CDR1 KGHSH and CDR2 LQKENI. The V and J ends lost 2 bases and 1 base, in that order; junction bases with no gene match: 7. The CDR3 totals 17 residues.

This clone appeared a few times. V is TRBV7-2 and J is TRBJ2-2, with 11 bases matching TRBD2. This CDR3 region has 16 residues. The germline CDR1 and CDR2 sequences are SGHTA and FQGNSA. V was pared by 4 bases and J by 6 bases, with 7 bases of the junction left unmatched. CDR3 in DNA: TGTGCCAGCAGCTACGTTAGCGGGAGGGGGTCCGGGGAGCTGTTTTTT. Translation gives CASSYVSGRGSGELFF. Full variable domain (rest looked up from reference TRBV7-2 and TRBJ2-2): GAGVSQSPSNKVTEKGKDVELRCDPISGHTALYWYRQSLGQGLEFLIYFQGNSAPDKSGLPSDRFSAERTGGSVSTLTIQRTQQEDSAVYLCASSYVSGRGSGELFFGEGSRLTVL.

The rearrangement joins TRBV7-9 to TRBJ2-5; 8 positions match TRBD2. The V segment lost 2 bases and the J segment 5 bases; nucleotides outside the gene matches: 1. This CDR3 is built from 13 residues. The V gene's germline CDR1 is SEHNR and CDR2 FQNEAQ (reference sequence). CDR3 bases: TGTGCCAGCAGCTTATCTAGCGGGGAGACCCAGTACTTC. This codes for CASSLSSGETQYF.

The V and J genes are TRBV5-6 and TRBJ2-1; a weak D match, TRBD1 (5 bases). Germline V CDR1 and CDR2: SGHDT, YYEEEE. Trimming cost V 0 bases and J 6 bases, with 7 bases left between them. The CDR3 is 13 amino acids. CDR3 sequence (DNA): TGTGCCAGCAGCTTGGGACAGATCAATGAGCAGTTCTTC. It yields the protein CASSLGQINEQFF.

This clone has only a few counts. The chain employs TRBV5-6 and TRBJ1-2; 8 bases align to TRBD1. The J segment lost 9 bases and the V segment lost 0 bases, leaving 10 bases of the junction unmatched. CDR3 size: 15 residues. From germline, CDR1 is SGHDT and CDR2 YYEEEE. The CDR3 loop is CASSLGDRGLSSYTF. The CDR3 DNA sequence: TGTGCCAGCAGCTTGGGTGACAGGGGTTTGTCGAGCTACACCTTC.

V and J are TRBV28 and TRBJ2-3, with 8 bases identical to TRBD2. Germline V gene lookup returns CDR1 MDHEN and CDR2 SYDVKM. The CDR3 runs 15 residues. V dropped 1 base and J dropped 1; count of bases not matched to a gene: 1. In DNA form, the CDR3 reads TGTGCCAGCAGTTTATTGCGGGGGGGCACAGATACGCAGTATTTT. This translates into CASSLLRGGTDTQYF.

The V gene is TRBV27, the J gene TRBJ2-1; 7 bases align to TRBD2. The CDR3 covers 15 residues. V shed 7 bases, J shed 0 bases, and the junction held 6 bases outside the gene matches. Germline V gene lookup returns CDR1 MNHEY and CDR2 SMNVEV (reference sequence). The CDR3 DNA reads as TGTGCCAGCAAAAACGGGGGGAGCTCCTACAATGAGCAGTTCTTC. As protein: CASKNGGSSYNEQFF.